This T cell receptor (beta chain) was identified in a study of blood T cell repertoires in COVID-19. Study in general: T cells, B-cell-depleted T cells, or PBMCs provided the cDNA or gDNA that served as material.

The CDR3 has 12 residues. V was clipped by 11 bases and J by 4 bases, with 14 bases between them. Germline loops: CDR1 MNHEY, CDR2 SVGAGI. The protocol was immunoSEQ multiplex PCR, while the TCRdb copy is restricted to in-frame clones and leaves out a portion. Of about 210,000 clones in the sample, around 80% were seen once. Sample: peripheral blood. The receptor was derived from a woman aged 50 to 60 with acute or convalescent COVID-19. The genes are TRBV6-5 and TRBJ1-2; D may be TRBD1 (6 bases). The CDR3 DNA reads TGTGCCGGATGGGACATACTCTATGGCTACACCTTC. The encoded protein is CAGWDILYGYTF.